This T cell receptor beta chain was retrieved from a study of cytomegalovirus exposure and HLA in healthy donors. Study-wide points: One later analysis, an examination of the 120 validation repertoires, found that first-cohort TCR clusters tended to co-occur in them. The listing of 150 to 200 TCR beta chains classed them as cytomegalovirus-associated. Reported results showed that the classifier diagnosed cytomegalovirus status with high specificity and sensitivity.

This clone showed up just once. Antigen specificity is unknown. The germline V gene has CDR1 MNHEY and CDR2 SVGAGI. Trimming took 5 bases from V and 4 from J; bases not matched to a gene: 8. The CDR3 is made up of 15 amino acids. Profiling relied on immunoSEQ multiplex PCR, and the TCRdb table lists in-frame clones only, not all of them. The profile covers about 250,000 clones, with over 75% appearing a single time and about 11% taken by the ten largest. The source of this sequence is a man younger than 30 in good health and CMV-seropositive. The chain is built from TRBV6-5 and TRBJ1-3, with TRBD1 matching 7 bases. The sequencing sample was made of PBMCs. CDR3 in amino acids: CASSQRQGGGNTIYF. The CDR3 DNA reads as TGTGCCAGCAGTCAAAGACAGGGCGGCGGAAACACCATATATTTT.